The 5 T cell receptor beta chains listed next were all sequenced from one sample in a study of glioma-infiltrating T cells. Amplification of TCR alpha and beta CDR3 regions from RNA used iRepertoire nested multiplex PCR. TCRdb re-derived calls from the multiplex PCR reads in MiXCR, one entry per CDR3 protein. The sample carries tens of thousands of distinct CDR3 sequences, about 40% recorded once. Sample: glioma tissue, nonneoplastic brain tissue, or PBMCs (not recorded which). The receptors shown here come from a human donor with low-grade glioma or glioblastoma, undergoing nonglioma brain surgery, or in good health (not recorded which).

The CDR3 DNA reads as TGCGCCAGCAGCCAAGTAGCGGGAAACAAAGATACGCAGTACTTC. This translates into CASSQVAGNKDTQYF. The J gene is TRBJ2-7, the V gene TRBV4-1, with 8 nucleotides matching TRBD2. CDR1 and CDR2 (germline): MGHRA, YSYEKL. The CDR3 runs to 15 residues. J was trimmed by 9 bases and V by 1 base; bases with no gene match: 11.

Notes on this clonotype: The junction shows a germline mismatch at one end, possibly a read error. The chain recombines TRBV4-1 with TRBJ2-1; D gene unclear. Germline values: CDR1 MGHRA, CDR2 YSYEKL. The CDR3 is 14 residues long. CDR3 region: CAGSQDDGRNEQFF. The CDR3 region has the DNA TGCGCCGGCAGCCAAGATGACGGCCGCAATGAGCAGTTCTTC.

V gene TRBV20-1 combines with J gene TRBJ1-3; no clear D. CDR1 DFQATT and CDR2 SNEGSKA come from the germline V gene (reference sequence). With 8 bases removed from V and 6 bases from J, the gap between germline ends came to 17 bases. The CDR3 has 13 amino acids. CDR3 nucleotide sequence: TGCAGTAATAGAAATAACCAGTTAAACACCATATATTTT. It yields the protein CSNRNNQLNTIYF.

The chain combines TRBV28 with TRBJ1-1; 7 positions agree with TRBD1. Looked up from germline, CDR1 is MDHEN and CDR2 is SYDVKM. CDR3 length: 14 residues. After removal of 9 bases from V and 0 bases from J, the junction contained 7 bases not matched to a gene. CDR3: CARRGTAMNTEAFF. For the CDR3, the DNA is TGTGCCAGAAGGGGGACAGCTATGAACACTGAAGCTTTCTTT.

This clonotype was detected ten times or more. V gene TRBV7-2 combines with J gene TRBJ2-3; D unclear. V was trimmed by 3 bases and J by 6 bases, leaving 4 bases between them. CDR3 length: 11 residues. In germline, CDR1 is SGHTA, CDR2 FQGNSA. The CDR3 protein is CASSLYDTQYF. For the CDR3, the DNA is TGTGCCAGCAGCTTGTACGATACGCAGTATTTT.